The text below deals with one TCR beta chain. Its specificity is unknown. This specimen comes from a study of siplizumab effects on memory and regulatory T cells. Regarding the study as a whole: Among alloreactive clones, only a minor fraction mapped to unstimulated subsets. Naive T cells seemed more diverse than memory cells and seemed major alloresponse contributors.

Trimming took 4 bases from V and 2 from J; bases not matched to a gene: 13. Per germline, CDR1 SGHDT and CDR2 YYEEEE. The CDR3 has 19 residues. Measured with immunoSEQ multiplex PCR; TCRdb has only the in-frame clones, and not every one. The repertoire holds 100,000 or so clones, with under 95% as singletons. This TCR came from a human donor in good health. The sample was CD4+ T cells sorted from blood. J is TRBJ1-5 and V is TRBV5-6, with 12 bases that match TRBD1. The CDR3 region has the DNA TGTGCCAGCAGCCAACAGGGGGACAGGGGGCGATGGGGCAATCAGCCCCAGCATTTT. This translates into CASSQQGDRGRWGNQPQHF.